The 21 T cell receptor beta chains presented below share a single source sample, sequenced in a study of response to subunit inactivated influenza vaccine. TCRdb fed the RT-PCR reads into MiXCR, producing one record per CDR3 protein. The repertoire holds about 700,000 distinct CDR3 sequences, with around 13% as singletons. Sequenced material: PBMCs from blood, taken roughly 15 days before vaccination. These receptors all come from a man in his fifties who received an inactivated influenza vaccine.

In its sample, this clonotype was seen many times. This chain uses TRBV5-1 with TRBJ2-7, with D perhaps matching TRBD1 (5 bases). Germline V gene sequence: CDR1 SGHRS, CDR2 YFSETQ. V dropped 1 base and J dropped 3 bases, with 20 bases sitting between them. The CDR3 runs 17 residues. As DNA, the CDR3 is TGCGCCAGCAGCTTGACAGGAAACCATTTAAGAGGCTACGAGCAGTACTTC. Translating gives CASSLTGNHLRGYEQYF.

DNA for the CDR3: TGTGCCAGCAGTTTGATAAGGGGACCGGGACAGGGAGAGACCCAGTACTTC. Translating it yields CASSLIRGPGQGETQYF. This chain joins TRBV28 and TRBJ2-5, with 9 bases identical to TRBD1. CDR3 length equals 17 residues. Germline-derived CDR1 and CDR2 are MDHEN and SYDVKM. V shed 3 bases, J shed 4 bases, and the junction held 12 bases outside the gene matches.

In DNA form, the CDR3 reads TGTGCCAGCAGCGATTCTCCCCTTACCCTCACAGATACGCAGTATTTT. It is translated as CASSDSPLTLTDTQYF. V usage is TRBV14 and J usage is TRBJ2-3; D is uncertain. V dropped 5 bases and J dropped 2 bases, with 17 bases sitting between them. The germline gives CDR1 SGHDN, CDR2 FVKESK. The CDR3 runs to 16 residues.

In its sample, this clonotype was seen many times. The chain combines TRBV12-3 or TRBV12-4 with TRBJ1-2, with a possible D match to TRBD1 (5 bases). The CDR3 covers 13 residues. With 6 bases removed from V and 5 bases from J, the gap between germline ends came to 13 bases. The CDR3 here is CASRVRGGYGYTF. Written as DNA, the CDR3 is TGTGCCAGCAGGGTTCGGGGGGGGTATGGCTACACCTTC.

The table lists this clonotype with a few counts. The chain uses TRBV29-1 and TRBJ2-4; D gene ambiguous. Germline V gene data show CDR1 as SQVTM and CDR2 as ANQGSEA. V lost 3 bases to trimming and J lost 4 bases, with 7 bases between them. CDR3 length: 12 residues. DNA of the CDR3: TGCAGCGTTGAGCAGGCTAAAAACATTCAGTACTTC. This sequence encodes CSVEQAKNIQYF.

The chain employs TRBV7-2 and TRBJ2-1; D unresolved. V was cut by 1 base and J by 1 base, with 8 bases left in between. The V gene's germline CDR1 is SGHTA and CDR2 FQGNSA. The CDR3 is 15 amino acids. The chain's CDR3 is CASSLVARSYNEQFF. In DNA form, the CDR3 reads TGTGCCAGCAGCTTAGTAGCTAGGTCCTACAATGAGCAGTTCTTC.

This clonotype turned up a few times. The chain links TRBV6-2 or TRBV6-3 to TRBJ1-1; possible D gene TRBD1, 6 bases. V gave up 9 bases and J gave up 0 bases, with 11 bases separating them. CDR3 length: 13 amino acids. In germline, CDR1 is MNHEY, CDR2 SVGEGT. CDR3: CASAWGLNTEAFF. DNA for the CDR3: TGTGCCAGTGCGTGGGGGCTGAACACTGAAGCTTTCTTT.

The gene calls are TRBV12-3 or TRBV12-4 and TRBJ1-5, with D hard to call. V gave up 1 base and J gave up 3 bases, with 10 bases separating them. This CDR3 region has 15 residues. CDR3 sequence (DNA): TGTGCCAGCAGTTTAGGGCAGGCGTACAATCAGCCCCAGCATTTT. Translating it yields CASSLGQAYNQPQHF.

This clonotype was detected many times. This chain uses TRBV6-2 or TRBV6-3 with TRBJ2-7; a weak D match, TRBD2 (6 bases). The ends were cut back, 4 bases at V and 3 bases at J, with 10 bases in the middle. The CDR3 length is 13 residues. Germline V CDR1 and CDR2: MNHEY, SVGEGT. The CDR3 protein is CASSSGLNYEQYF. CDR3 DNA: TGTGCCAGCAGTTCGGGACTCAACTACGAGCAGTACTTC.

A few counts support this clonotype. V and J are TRBV5-1 and TRBJ2-1; tentatively, D is TRBD2 (5 bases). The CDR3 covers 14 residues. CDR1 is SGHRS and CDR2 is YFSETQ in the germline V gene. Trimming left V 4 bases short and J 3 bases short, with 11 bases between. CDR3 DNA: TGCGCCAGCAGCGTGGAGGCTATCTACAATGAGCAGTTCTTC. It yields the protein CASSVEAIYNEQFF.

The sample holds one count of this clonotype. The V call is TRBV30, the J call TRBJ2-7; perhaps D is TRBD1 or TRBD2 (5 bases each). Germline CDR1 reads GTSNPN; CDR2 reads SVGIG (reference sequence). The CDR3 has 13 residues. The V gene lost 2 bases and the J gene lost 0 bases, with 8 bases spanning the gap. DNA for the CDR3: TGTGCCTGGAGTCGGGGCGGCTCCTACGAGCAGTACTTC. As protein: CAWSRGGSYEQYF.

This clonotype was found a few times. The CDR3 reads CASSMWQGRDTGELFF. The CDR3 DNA is TGTGCCAGCAGCATGTGGCAGGGGCGAGACACCGGGGAGCTGTTTTTT. The V and J genes are TRBV7-9 and TRBJ2-2; maybe TRBD1 (6 bases). The CDR3 is 16 amino acids. V lost 5 bases and J lost 3, with 16 bases in between. Germline V lookup: CDR1 SEHNR, CDR2 FQNEAQ (reference sequence).

A few counts support this clonotype. The chain links TRBV10-3 to TRBJ2-6; unclear D gene. Trimming took 11 bases from V and 0 from J, leaving 14 bases between them. This CDR3 is 15 amino acids long. Germline CDR1 and CDR2: ENHRY and SYGVKD. CDR3 nucleotide sequence: TGTGCCTCAATAGGAAGCGACTCTGGGGCCAACGTCCTGACTTTC. Encoded protein: CASIGSDSGANVLTF.

The chain recombines TRBV12-3 or TRBV12-4 with TRBJ1-3; 9 bases fit TRBD1. This CDR3 is 15 amino acids long. Losses at the gene ends were 5 bases for V and 3 bases for J; bases not matched to a gene: 5. The CDR3 sequence is CASSPGQGFGNTIYF. For the CDR3, the DNA is TGTGCCAGCAGTCCGGGACAGGGTTTTGGAAACACCATATATTTT.

The chain is built from TRBV6-8 and TRBJ2-2; D possibly corresponds to TRBD1 (5 bases). Germline values: CDR1 MNHGY, CDR2 SAAAGT. The CDR3 runs 17 residues. V dropped 7 bases and J dropped 7 bases, with 25 bases sitting between them. In DNA, the CDR3 is TGTGCCAGCATGAGAGGACCAGGGCGTCGGTTTGTCGGGGAGCTGTTTTTT. This encodes CASMRGPGRRFVGELFF.

The sample holds many counts of this clonotype. This chain uses TRBV7-9 with TRBJ1-1; maybe TRBD1 (6 bases). Germline V lookup: CDR1 SEHNR, CDR2 FQNEAQ (reference sequence). The CDR3 is made up of 13 amino acids. Trimming cost V 1 base and J 11 bases, with 14 bases left between them. The CDR3 DNA is TGTGCCAGCAGCTTAGGAGGGGGGAAGGATGCTTTCTTT. It encodes CASSLGGGKDAFF. The complete variable domain, with remaining parts taken from reference TRBV7-9 and TRBJ1-1, reads DTGVSQNPRHKITKRGQNVTFRCDPISEHNRLYWYRQTLGQGPEFLTYFQNEAQLEKSRLLSDRFSAERPKGSFSTLEIQRTEQGDSAMYLCASSLGGGKDAFFGQGTRLTVV.

The V call is TRBV5-1, the J call TRBJ2-7; D remains unclear. The CDR3 is 13 residues long. V lost 2 bases to trimming and J lost 0 bases, with 6 bases between them. Looked up from germline, CDR1 is SGHRS and CDR2 is YFSETQ. CDR3 sequence: CASSFEVSYEQYF. Here the CDR3 DNA reads TGCGCCAGCAGCTTCGAGGTCTCCTACGAGCAGTACTTC.

The chain recombines TRBV13 with TRBJ1-1; 9 bases fit TRBD1. The germline V gene has CDR1 PRHDT and CDR2 FYEKMQ (reference sequence). The CDR3 runs 15 residues. J lost 7 bases, V lost 6 bases, and 12 bases had no gene match. The CDR3 sequence: CASRRTGTGSYEAFF. The CDR3 region has the DNA TGTGCCAGCAGACGGACCGGGACAGGGTCTTATGAAGCTTTCTTT.

The V call is TRBV15, the J call TRBJ2-7; 7 nucleotides match TRBD1. The CDR3 extends over 15 amino acids. With 0 bases clipped from V and 2 bases from J, the junction kept 4 bases outside the gene matches. CDR1 is LNHNV, CDR2 YYDKDF, per germline (reference sequence). The CDR3 coding sequence is TGTGCCACCAGCAGAGATCAGGGGGTAGCCTACGAGCAGTACTTC. As protein: CATSRDQGVAYEQYF. Combining the CDR3 with reference TRBV15 and TRBJ2-7 gives the whole variable domain DAMVIQNPRYQVTQFGKPVTLSCSQTLNHNVMYWYQQKSSQAPKLLFHYYDKDFNNEADTPDNFQSRRPNTSFCFLDIRSPGLGDTAMYLCATSRDQGVAYEQYFGPGTRLTVT.

This clonotype was found a few times. V and J are TRBV5-1 and TRBJ2-1, with D perhaps assigned TRBD1 or TRBD2 (5 bases each). Germline CDR1 reads SGHRS; CDR2 reads YFSETQ. CDR3 length: 15 residues. V lost 4 bases, J lost 5 bases, and 16 bases lay in between. The CDR3 coding sequence is TGCGCCAGCAGCCGAACTCCGGGACGGAACAATGAGCAGTTCTTC. The encoded protein is CASSRTPGRNNEQFF.

The chain is built from TRBV5-5 and TRBJ1-6; no clear D. Between the trimmed V and J ends, which lost 3 bases and 6 bases, there was a span of 7 bases. The CDR3 is 13 residues long. In germline, CDR1 is SGHKS, CDR2 YYEKEE (reference sequence). CDR3 sequence (DNA): TGTGCCAGCAGCTCGACGGCTAATTCACCCCTCCACTTT. It codes for CASSSTANSPLHF.